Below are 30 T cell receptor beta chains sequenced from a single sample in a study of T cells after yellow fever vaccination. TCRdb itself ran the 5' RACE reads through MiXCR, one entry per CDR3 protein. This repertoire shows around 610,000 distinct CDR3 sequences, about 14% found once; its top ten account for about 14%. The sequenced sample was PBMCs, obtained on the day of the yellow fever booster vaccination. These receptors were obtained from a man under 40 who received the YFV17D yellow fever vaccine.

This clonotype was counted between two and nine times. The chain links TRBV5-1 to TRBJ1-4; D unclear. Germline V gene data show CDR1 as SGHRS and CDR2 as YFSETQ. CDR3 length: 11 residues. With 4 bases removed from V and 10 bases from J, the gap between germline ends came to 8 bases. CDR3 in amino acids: CASSLDGKLFF. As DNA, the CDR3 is TGCGCCAGCAGCCTGGATGGAAAACTGTTTTTT.

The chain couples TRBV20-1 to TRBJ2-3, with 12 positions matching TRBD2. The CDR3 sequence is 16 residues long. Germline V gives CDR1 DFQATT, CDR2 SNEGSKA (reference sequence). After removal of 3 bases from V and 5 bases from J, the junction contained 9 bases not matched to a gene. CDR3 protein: CSASDTRLAGVDTQYF. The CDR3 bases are TGCAGTGCTAGTGATACTAGACTAGCGGGAGTAGATACGCAGTATTTT.

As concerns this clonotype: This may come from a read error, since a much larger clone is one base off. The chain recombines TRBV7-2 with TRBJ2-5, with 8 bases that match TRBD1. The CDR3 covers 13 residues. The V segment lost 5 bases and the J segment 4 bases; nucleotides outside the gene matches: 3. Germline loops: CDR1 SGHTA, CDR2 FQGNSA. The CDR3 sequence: CASSHDRGETQYF. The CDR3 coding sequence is TGTGCCAGCAGCCATGACAGGGGAGAGACCCAGTACTTC.

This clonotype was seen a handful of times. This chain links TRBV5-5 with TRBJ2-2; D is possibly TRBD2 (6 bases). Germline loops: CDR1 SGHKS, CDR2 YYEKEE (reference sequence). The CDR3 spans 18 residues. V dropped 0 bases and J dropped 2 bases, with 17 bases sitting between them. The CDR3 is CASSLVGWASANTGELFF. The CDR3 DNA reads TGTGCCAGCAGCTTGGTGGGTTGGGCTAGCGCTAACACCGGGGAGCTGTTTTTT.

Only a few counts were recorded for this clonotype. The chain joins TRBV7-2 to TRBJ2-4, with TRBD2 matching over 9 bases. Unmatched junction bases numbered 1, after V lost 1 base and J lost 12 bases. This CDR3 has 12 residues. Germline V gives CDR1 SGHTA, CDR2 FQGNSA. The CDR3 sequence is CASSLERGAQYF. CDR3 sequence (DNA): TGTGCCAGCAGCTTAGAGCGGGGGGCTCAGTACTTC.

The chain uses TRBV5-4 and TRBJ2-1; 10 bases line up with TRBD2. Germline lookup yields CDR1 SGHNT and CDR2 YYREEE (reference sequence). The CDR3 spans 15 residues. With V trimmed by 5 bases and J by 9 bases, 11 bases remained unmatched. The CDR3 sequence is CASRSIAGGGSEQFF. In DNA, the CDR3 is TGTGCCAGCAGAAGTATAGCGGGAGGCGGGAGTGAGCAGTTCTTC.

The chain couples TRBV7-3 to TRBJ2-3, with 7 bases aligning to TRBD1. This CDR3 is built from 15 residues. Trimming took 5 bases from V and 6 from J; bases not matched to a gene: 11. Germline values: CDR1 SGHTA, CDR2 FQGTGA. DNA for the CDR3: TGTGCCAGCAGCGAAACAGGGGATGTCCAGGATACGCAGTATTTT. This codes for CASSETGDVQDTQYF. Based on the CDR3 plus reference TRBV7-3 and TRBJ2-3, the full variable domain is GAGVSQTPSNKVTEKGKYVELRCDPISGHTALYWYRQSLGQGPEFLIYFQGTGAADDSGLPNDRFFAVRPEGSVSTLKIQRTERGDSAVYLCASSETGDVQDTQYFGPGTRLTVL.

CDR3: CASSMGLAGSYNEQFF. For the CDR3, the DNA is TGTGCCAGCAGCATGGGACTAGCGGGATCCTACAATGAGCAGTTCTTC. V is TRBV7-8 and J is TRBJ2-1, with TRBD2 matching 13 bases. The germline V gene has CDR1 SGHVS and CDR2 FQNEAQ. The V and J ends lost 5 bases and 1 base, in that order; junction bases with no gene match: 2. This CDR3 is built from 16 residues.

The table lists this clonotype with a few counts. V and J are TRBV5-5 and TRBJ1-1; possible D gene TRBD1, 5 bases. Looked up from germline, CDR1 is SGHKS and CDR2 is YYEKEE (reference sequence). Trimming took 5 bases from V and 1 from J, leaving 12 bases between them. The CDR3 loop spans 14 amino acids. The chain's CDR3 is CASRPGPTNTEAFF. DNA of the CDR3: TGTGCCAGCAGACCGGGACCGACGAACACTGAAGCTTTCTTT.

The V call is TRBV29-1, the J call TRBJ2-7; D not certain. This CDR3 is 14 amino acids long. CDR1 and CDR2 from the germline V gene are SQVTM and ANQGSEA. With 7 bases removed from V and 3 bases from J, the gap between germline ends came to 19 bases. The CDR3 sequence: CSGTPRALNYEQYF. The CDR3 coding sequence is TGCAGCGGAACCCCCCGGGCCTTAAACTACGAGCAGTACTTC.

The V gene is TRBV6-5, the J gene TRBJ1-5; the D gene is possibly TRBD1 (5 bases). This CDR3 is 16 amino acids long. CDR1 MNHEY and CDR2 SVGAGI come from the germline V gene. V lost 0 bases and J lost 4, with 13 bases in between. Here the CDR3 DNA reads TGTGCCAGCAGTTACTCTGCCAGGGTAAGAAATCAGCCCCAGCATTTT. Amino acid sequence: CASSYSARVRNQPQHF.

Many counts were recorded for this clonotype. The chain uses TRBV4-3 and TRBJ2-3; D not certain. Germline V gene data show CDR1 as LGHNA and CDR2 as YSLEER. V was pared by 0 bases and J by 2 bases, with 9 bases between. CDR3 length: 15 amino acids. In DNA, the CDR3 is TGCGCCAGCAGCCAAGAACACACCTCCACAGATACGCAGTATTTT. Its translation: CASSQEHTSTDTQYF.

CDR3 amino acids: CASRLVLDQYF. As DNA, the CDR3 is TGTGCCAGCCGTCTGGTCCTGGACCAGTACTTC. The chain has TRBV5-5 and TRBJ2-5; D not resolved. Trimming cost V 7 bases and J 10 bases, with 14 bases left between them. The CDR3 is 11 residues long. The germline CDR1 and CDR2 sequences are SGHKS and YYEKEE (reference sequence).

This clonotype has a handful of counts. CDR3 in amino acids: CASSAGLDTQYF. In nucleotides, the CDR3 is TGTGCCAGCAGCGCTGGTTTAGATACGCAGTATTTT. The rearrangement uses TRBV7-2 and TRBJ2-3; no clear D. This CDR3 contains 12 residues. Deletions cut 5 bases from V and 5 bases from J, with 8 bases between. Per the germline V gene, CDR1 is SGHTA and CDR2 is FQGNSA.

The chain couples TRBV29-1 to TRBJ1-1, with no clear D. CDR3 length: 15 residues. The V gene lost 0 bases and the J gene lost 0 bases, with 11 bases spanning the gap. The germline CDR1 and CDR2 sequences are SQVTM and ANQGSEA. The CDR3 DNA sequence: TGCAGCGTTGAAGAAACGGGCGGCTTGAACACTGAAGCTTTCTTT. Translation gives CSVEETGGLNTEAFF.

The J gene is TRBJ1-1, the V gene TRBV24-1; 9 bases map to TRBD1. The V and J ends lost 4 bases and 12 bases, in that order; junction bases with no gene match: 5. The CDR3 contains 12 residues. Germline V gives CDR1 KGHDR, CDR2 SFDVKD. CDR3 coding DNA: TGTGCCACCAGTGACTCGGGACAGGGTACTTTCTTT. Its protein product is CATSDSGQGTFF.

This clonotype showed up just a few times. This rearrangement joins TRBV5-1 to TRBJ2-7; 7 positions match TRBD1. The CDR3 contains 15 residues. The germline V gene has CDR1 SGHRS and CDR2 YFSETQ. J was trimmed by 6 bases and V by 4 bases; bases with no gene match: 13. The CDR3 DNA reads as TGCGCCAGCAGCCCGAGGACAGGTGATGGCATCGAGCAGTACTTC. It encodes CASSPRTGDGIEQYF.

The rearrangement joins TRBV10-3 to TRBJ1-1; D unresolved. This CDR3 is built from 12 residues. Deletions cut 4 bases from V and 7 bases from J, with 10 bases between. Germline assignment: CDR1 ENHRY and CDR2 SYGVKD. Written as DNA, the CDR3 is TGTGCCATCAGTGGACAAGGTCATGAAGCTTTCTTT. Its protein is CAISGQGHEAFF.

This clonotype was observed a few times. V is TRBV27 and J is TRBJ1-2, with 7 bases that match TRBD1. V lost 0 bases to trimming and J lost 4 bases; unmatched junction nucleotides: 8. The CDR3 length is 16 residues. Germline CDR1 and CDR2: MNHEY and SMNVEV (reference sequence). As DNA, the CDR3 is TGTGCCAGCAGTTTATCGGCGACAGGGTTGGGCTATGGCTACACCTTC. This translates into CASSLSATGLGYGYTF.

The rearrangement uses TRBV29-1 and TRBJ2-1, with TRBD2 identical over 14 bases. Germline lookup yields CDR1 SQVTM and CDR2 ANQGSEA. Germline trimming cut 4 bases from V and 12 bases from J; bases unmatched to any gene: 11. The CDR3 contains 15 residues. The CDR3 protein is CSVGSVGLAGDGQFF. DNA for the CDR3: TGCAGCGTTGGTTCGGTGGGACTAGCGGGAGACGGGCAGTTCTTC.

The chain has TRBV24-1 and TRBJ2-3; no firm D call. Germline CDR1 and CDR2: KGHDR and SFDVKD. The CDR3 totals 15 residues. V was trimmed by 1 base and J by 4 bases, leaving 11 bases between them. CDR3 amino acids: CATSDFAHEADTQYF. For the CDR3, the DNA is TGTGCCACCAGTGATTTTGCGCATGAGGCAGATACGCAGTATTTT.

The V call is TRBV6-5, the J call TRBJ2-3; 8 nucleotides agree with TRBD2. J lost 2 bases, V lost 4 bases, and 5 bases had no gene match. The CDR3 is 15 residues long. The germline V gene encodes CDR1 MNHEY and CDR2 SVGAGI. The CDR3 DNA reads TGTGCCAGCAGTTCAGCGGGAGAATTCACAGATACGCAGTATTTT. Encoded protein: CASSSAGEFTDTQYF.

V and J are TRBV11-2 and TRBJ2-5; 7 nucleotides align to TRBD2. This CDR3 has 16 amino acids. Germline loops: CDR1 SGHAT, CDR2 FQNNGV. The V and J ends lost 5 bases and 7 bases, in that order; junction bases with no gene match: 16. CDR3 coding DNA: TGTGCCAGCAGCGCAAGCTTCGGGTCCACGGGAGGGACCCAGTACTTC. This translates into CASSASFGSTGGTQYF. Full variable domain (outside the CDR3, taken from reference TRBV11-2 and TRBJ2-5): EAGVAQSPRYKIIEKRQSVAFWCNPISGHATLYWYQQILGQGPKLLIQFQNNGVVDDSQLPKDRFSAERLKGVDSTLKIQPAKLEDSAVYLCASSASFGSTGGTQYFGPGTRLLVL.

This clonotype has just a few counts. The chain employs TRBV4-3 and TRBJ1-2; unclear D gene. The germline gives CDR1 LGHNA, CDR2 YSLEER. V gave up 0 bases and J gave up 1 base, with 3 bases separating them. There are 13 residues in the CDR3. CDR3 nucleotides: TGCGCCAGCAGCCAAGAACATAACTATGGCTACACCTTC. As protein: CASSQEHNYGYTF.

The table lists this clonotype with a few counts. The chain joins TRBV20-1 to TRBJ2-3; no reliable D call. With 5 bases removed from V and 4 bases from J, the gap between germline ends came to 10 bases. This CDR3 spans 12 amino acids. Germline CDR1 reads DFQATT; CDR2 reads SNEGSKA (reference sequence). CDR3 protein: CSAVKVPDTQYF. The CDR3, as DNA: TGCAGTGCTGTAAAAGTGCCAGATACGCAGTATTTT.

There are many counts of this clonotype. In DNA form, the CDR3 reads TGTGCCAGCAGTATCAGGGGGCGAGCCGGGGAGCTGTTTTTT. It codes for CASSIRGRAGELFF. V and J are TRBV12-3 or TRBV12-4 and TRBJ2-2; TRBD1 matches 8 bases. This CDR3 has 14 amino acids. Germline trimming cut 5 bases from V and 6 bases from J; bases unmatched to any gene: 5.

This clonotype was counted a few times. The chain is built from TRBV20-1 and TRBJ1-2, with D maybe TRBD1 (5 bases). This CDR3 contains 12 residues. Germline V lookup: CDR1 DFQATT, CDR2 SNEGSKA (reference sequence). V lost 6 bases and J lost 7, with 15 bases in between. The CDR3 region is CSAPTQRGGYTF. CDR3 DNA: TGCAGTGCCCCTACTCAGAGGGGTGGCTACACCTTC.

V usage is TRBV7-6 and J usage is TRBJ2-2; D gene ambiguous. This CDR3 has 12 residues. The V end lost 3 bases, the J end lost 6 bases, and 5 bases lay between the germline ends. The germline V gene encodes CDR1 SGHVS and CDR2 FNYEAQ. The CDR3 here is CASSFISGELFF. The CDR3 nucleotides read TGTGCCAGCAGCTTCATCTCCGGGGAGCTGTTTTTT.

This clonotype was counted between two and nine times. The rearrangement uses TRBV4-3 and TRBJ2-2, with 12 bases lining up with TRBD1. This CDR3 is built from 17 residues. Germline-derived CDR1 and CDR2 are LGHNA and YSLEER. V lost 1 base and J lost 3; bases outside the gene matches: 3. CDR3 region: CASSQGGQGAYTGELFF. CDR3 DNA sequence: TGCGCCAGCAGCCAAGGGGGACAGGGGGCTTACACCGGGGAGCTGTTTTTT.

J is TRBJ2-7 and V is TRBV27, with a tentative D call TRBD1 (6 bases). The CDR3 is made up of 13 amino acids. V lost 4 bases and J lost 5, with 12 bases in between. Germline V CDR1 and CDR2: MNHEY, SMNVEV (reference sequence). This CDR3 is CASSSGTIHEQYF. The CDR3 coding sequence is TGTGCCAGCAGTTCCGGGACAATTCACGAGCAGTACTTC.